This is a list of T cell receptor beta chains from one sample in a study of blood T cell repertoires in COVID-19. TCRdb keeps only in-frame clones here, not all; method: immunoSEQ multiplex PCR. The table has approximately 200,000 clones, 75% to 90% seen once. Sequenced material: PBMCs or T cells enriched from blood (not recorded which). These receptors were obtained from a woman in her thirties who had been exposed to COVID-19. The CDR3 runs from the conserved cysteine through the conserved F or W. The D gene is left open where the match is weak. The size entry is marked missing in some rows and otherwise reads once, few, many or a size class.

CDR3 protein	CDR3 DNA	clone size	D gene	V gene	J gene
CASSSSGFPTYEQYF	-	-	-	TRBV6-2/TRBV6-3	TRBJ2-7
CASSYELGQNNEQFF	TGTGCCAGCAGCTACGAATTGGGACAAAACAATGAGCAGTTCTTC	-	-	TRBV11-2	TRBJ2-1
CASSLVGSQDTQYF	TGTGCCAGCAGCTTAGTGGGTTCACAGGATACGCAGTATTTT	-	-	TRBV7-2	TRBJ2-3
CASATQLLDYGYTF	TGTGCCAGCGCGACTCAACTGTTGGACTATGGCTACACCTTC	-	-	TRBV6-5	TRBJ1-2
CASSTDQGNYGYTF	TGTGCCAGCAGCACCGACCAGGGGAACTATGGCTACACCTTC	-	-	TRBV5-5	TRBJ1-2
CASSLGQLYEQYF	TGTGCCAGTAGTTTGGGACAGCTCTACGAGCAGTACTTC	-	TRBD1	TRBV19	TRBJ2-7
CASIPAGTGNTIYF	TGTGCCAGTATCCCCGCCGGGACAGGAAACACCATATATTTT	-	-	TRBV19	TRBJ1-3
CASSQGIEGLGGYTF	TGTGCCAGCAGCCAAGGAATCGAGGGCTTGGGAGGCTACACCTTC	-	-	TRBV4-2	TRBJ1-2
CASSGRLAGGTVNEQFF	TGCGCCAGCAGCGGACGACTAGCGGGGGGAACCGTTAATGAGCAGTTCTTC	-	TRBD2	TRBV5-1	TRBJ2-1
CATQTGGATNEKLFF	TGTGCCACCCAGACAGGGGGCGCAACTAATGAAAAACTGTTTTTT	-	TRBD1	TRBV10-3	TRBJ1-4
CASSWGQNYEQYF	TGTGCCAGCAGCTGGGGCCAGAACTACGAGCAGTACTTC	once	-	TRBV11-3	TRBJ2-7
CASSHRTGAYEQYF	TGTGCCAGCAGCCATCGGACAGGGGCCTACGAGCAGTACTTC	-	TRBD1	TRBV3-1/TRBV3-2	TRBJ2-7
CASSVGQGVSTGELFF	TGTGCCAGCAGCGTCGGACAGGGGGTTTCCACCGGGGAGCTGTTTTTT	-	TRBD1	TRBV11-2	TRBJ2-2
CASSPQGARGNEQFF	TGTGCCAGCAGCCCCCAGGGGGCCCGAGGCAATGAGCAGTTCTTC	once	TRBD1	TRBV11-3	TRBJ2-1
CASSRQGGNQPQHF	TGTGCCAGTAGTAGGCAGGGCGGCAATCAGCCCCAGCATTTT	-	-	TRBV19	TRBJ1-5
CASSIASLGGKLGNQPQHF	TGTGCCAGTAGTATAGCCTCCCTTGGCGGGAAGTTGGGCAATCAGCCCCAGCATTTT	few	-	TRBV19	TRBJ1-5
CAWGSRGRENSPLHF	TGTGCCTGGGGGTCGAGAGGAAGGGAGAACTCACCCCTCCACTTT	-	-	TRBV30	TRBJ1-6
CASGSTGRDMNTEAFF	TGTGCTAGTGGTTCGACAGGGAGAGACATGAACACTGAAGCTTTCTTT	-	TRBD1	TRBV12-5	TRBJ1-1
CAISDETGTYEQYF	TGTGCCATCAGTGATGAGACAGGGACTTACGAGCAGTACTTC	-	-	TRBV10-3	TRBJ2-7
CASPVRGLISSYEQYF	TGCGCCAGCCCAGTTCGGGGACTGATAAGCTCCTACGAGCAGTACTTC	many	-	TRBV5-1	TRBJ2-7
CASPLGSTGNTIYF	TGTGCCAGCCCATTGGGGAGTACTGGAAACACCATATATTTT	-	-	TRBV21-1	TRBJ1-3
CAWSLLGGNGYTF	TGTGCCTGGAGTCTCCTAGGGGGAAACGGCTACACCTTC	-	-	TRBV30	TRBJ1-2
CASSPLHRLAGEKDTQYF	TGCGCCAGCAGCCCCCTTCACCGACTAGCGGGGGAGAAAGATACGCAGTATTTT	-	TRBD2	TRBV4-1	TRBJ2-3
CASSSNRRQVDLF	TGTGCCAGCAGCTCCAATAGACGACAGGTAGACCTCTTC	-	-	TRBV6-5	TRBJ2-1
CASSPPHQGYSNTIYF	TGTGCCAGCAGCCCACCCCACCAGGGTTATAGTAACACCATATATTTT	-	-	TRBV7-3	TRBJ1-3
CATTTQQGLNTEAFF	TGTGCCACTACGACACAACAGGGGTTGAACACTGAAGCTTTCTTT	-	TRBD1	TRBV10-3	TRBJ1-1
CASSEGTGAAYEQYF	TGCGCCAGCAGTGAGGGTACGGGAGCGGCCTACGAGCAGTACTTC	-	-	TRBV10-1	TRBJ2-7
CASSKAPVGRGSGNTIYF	-	-	-	TRBV21-1	TRBJ1-3
CASSLTYEQYF	TGTGCCAGCAGCCTTACCTACGAGCAGTACTTC	-	-	TRBV2	TRBJ2-7
CASSLQDHQGGAFF	TGCGCCAGCAGCTTACAGGATCACCAAGGCGGAGCTTTCTTT	-	-	TRBV5-1	TRBJ1-1
CASSQGQGVYGYTF	TGTGCCAGCAGCCAAGGACAGGGAGTCTATGGCTACACCTTC	-	TRBD1	TRBV3-1/TRBV3-2	TRBJ1-2
CASSPQDMNTEAFF	TGTGCCAGCTCACCACAGGACATGAACACTGAAGCTTTCTTT	-	-	TRBV18	TRBJ1-1
CASSVPGAGQPQHF	TGTGCCAGCAGTGTCCCCGGCGCGGGTCAGCCCCAGCATTTT	-	-	TRBV2	TRBJ1-5
CASSLRRRGVGHTEAFF	TGTGCCAGCAGCTTACGCCGACGGGGGGTGGGGCACACTGAAGCTTTCTTT	-	-	TRBV7-8	TRBJ1-1
CASSQEGQGALGYTF	TGTGCCAGCAGTCAAGAAGGACAGGGGGCTCTTGGCTACACCTTC	-	TRBD1	TRBV2	TRBJ1-2
CASSLVTGTINSPLHF	TGCGCCAGCAGCTTGGTAACAGGGACTATCAATTCACCCCTCCACTTT	-	-	TRBV5-1	TRBJ1-6
CASSQGGMGVYEQYF	TGTGCCAGCAGCCAAGGAGGGATGGGAGTCTACGAGCAGTACTTC	-	-	TRBV4-2	TRBJ2-7
CARRTGSSYEQYF	TGTGCCAGACGGACAGGGAGCTCCTACGAGCAGTACTTC	-	TRBD1	TRBV2	TRBJ2-7
CASSEDGPGELFF	TGTGCCAGCAGTGAAGATGGGCCCGGGGAGCTGTTTTTT	-	-	TRBV2	TRBJ2-2
CAIARENTEAFF	TGTGCCATCGCTAGAGAGAACACTGAAGCTTTCTTT	-	-	TRBV10-3	TRBJ1-1
CASSPDRAAQPQHF	TGTGCCAGCTCACCCGACAGGGCGGCTCAGCCCCAGCATTTT	-	TRBD1	TRBV18	TRBJ1-5
CASSAGQGPGEKLFF	TGTGCCAGCAGCGCCGGACAGGGGCCGGGAGAAAAACTGTTTTTT	-	TRBD1	TRBV9	TRBJ1-4